Following are 19 T cell receptor beta chains from one sample sequenced in a study of naive and memory T cell subsets. Overall study results and limits: Especially in CD8 cells, naive repertoires contained a few larger clonotypes, possibly CD45RA-re-expressing memory cells.

Their antigens are not known. Both TRBC1 and TRBC2 were covered by a beta constant-region primer of two equimolar oligonucleotides. Ligated cDNA was amplified by four rounds of PCR with nested alpha and beta constant-region primers and SP2. TCRdb re-derived calls from the UMI-ligation and nested PCR reads in MiXCR, one entry per CDR3 protein. The sample includes approximately 140,000 distinct CDR3 sequences, around 21% seen only once; the top ten take roughly 0.68%. The specimen sequenced was naive CD8+ T cells from blood. The receptors come from a human donor in good health.

This clonotype was seen a few times. CDR3 loop: CSVEVDRGDEQFF. DNA of the CDR3: TGCAGCGTTGAAGTGGACAGGGGCGATGAGCAGTTCTTC. The rearrangement uses TRBV29-1 and TRBJ2-1; 9 bases are shared with TRBD1. V shed 1 base, J shed 8 bases, and the junction held 3 bases outside the gene matches. The germline gives CDR1 SQVTM, CDR2 ANQGSEA. This CDR3 is 13 amino acids long.

The chain links TRBV29-1 to TRBJ2-5; D gene unclear. In germline, CDR1 is SQVTM, CDR2 ANQGSEA. The CDR3 sequence is 10 residues long. V was cut by 4 bases and J by 5 bases, with 5 bases left in between. Here the CDR3 DNA reads TGCAGCGTTGCCTGGGAGACCCAGTACTTC. Translating gives CSVAWETQYF.

The chain is built from TRBV28 and TRBJ1-5; no clear D. Germline loops: CDR1 MDHEN, CDR2 SYDVKM. This CDR3 is 14 amino acids long. The ends were cut back, 6 bases at V and 4 bases at J, with 13 bases in the middle. In DNA form, the CDR3 reads TGTGCCAGCAGAGGGCTCGTTAATAATCAGCCCCAGCATTTT. Translation: CASRGLVNNQPQHF.

The chain recombines TRBV10-3 with TRBJ2-5; 7 nucleotides match TRBD1. The CDR3 length is 13 residues. CDR1 is ENHRY, CDR2 SYGVKD, per germline. Trimming took 5 bases from V and 7 from J; bases not matched to a gene: 7. CDR3 protein: CAISPDRDATQYF. In DNA, the CDR3 is TGTGCCATCAGTCCAGACAGGGACGCGACCCAGTACTTC.

The V gene is TRBV9, the J gene TRBJ2-1; D may be TRBD1 (6 bases). The CDR3 extends over 15 amino acids. Trimming cost V 1 base and J 3 bases, with 11 bases left between them. The germline V gene encodes CDR1 SGDLS and CDR2 YYNGEE. The CDR3 loop is CASSVWDNLYNEQFF. CDR3 coding DNA: TGTGCCAGCAGCGTATGGGACAACCTCTACAATGAGCAGTTCTTC.

DNA for the CDR3: TGTGCCAGCAGTTACTCGTTGAGGGATACCGAGCAGTACTTC. It codes for CASSYSLRDTEQYF. The chain has TRBV6-5 and TRBJ2-7; a weak D match, TRBD2 (5 bases). Between the trimmed V and J ends, which lost 0 bases and 6 bases, there was a span of 12 bases. The CDR3 is 14 amino acids. Per germline, CDR1 MNHEY and CDR2 SVGAGI.

Only a few counts were recorded for this clonotype. The rearrangement links TRBV29-1 to TRBJ2-1; 10 bases align to TRBD2. Germline values: CDR1 SQVTM, CDR2 ANQGSEA. This CDR3 contains 14 residues. V shed 3 bases, J shed 4 bases, and the junction held 3 bases outside the gene matches. CDR3 loop: CSVEKREGYNEQFF. The CDR3 DNA reads TGCAGCGTTGAGAAGCGGGAGGGTTACAATGAGCAGTTCTTC.

This clonotype was counted only a few times. One end of the junction does not line up with germline, which may come from a read error. This chain uses TRBV4-1 with TRBJ2-7; 8 bases are a match to TRBD1. CDR1 MGHRA and CDR2 YSYEKL come from the germline V gene. This CDR3 comprises 15 residues. The CDR3 reads CASSQETGDSYEQYF. The DNA of the CDR3 is TGCGCCAGCAGTCAAGAGACAGGGGACTCCTACGAGCAGTACTTC.

The gene calls are TRBV2 and TRBJ2-1, with D unresolved. The V gene lost 1 base and the J gene lost 7 bases, with 8 bases spanning the gap. The CDR3 has 13 amino acids. CDR1 and CDR2 (germline): SNHLY, FYNNEI. CDR3 loop: CASSEEGLNEQFF. In nucleotides, the CDR3 is TGTGCCAGCAGTGAAGAGGGTTTGAATGAGCAGTTCTTC.

The genes are TRBV4-3 and TRBJ2-1, with 10 bases that match TRBD1. Trimming at V came to 2 bases and at J to 9 bases, leaving 7 bases not matched to a gene. The CDR3 runs 15 residues. Germline V gene sequence: CDR1 LGHNA, CDR2 YSLEER. The CDR3 loop is CASSQRDRGQLEQFF. The CDR3 DNA reads as TGCGCCAGCAGCCAACGGGACAGGGGACAACTTGAGCAGTTCTTC.

The V call is TRBV19, the J call TRBJ2-4; the match to TRBD1 covers 8 bases. The germline gives CDR1 LNHDA, CDR2 SQIVND (reference sequence). The CDR3 consists of 14 residues. Trimming cost V 9 bases and J 2 bases; bases outside gene matches: 6. The CDR3 DNA is TGTGCCAGCAATCAGGGGGCTTCCAAAAACATTCAGTACTTC. The encoded protein is CASNQGASKNIQYF. Complete variable domain (other parts from reference TRBV19 and TRBJ2-4): DGGITQSPKYLFRKEGQNVTLSCEQNLNHDAMYWYRQDPGQGLRLIYYSQIVNDFQKGDIAEGYSVSREKKESFPLTVTSAQKNPTAFYLCASNQGASKNIQYFGAGTRLSVL.

This rearrangement joins TRBV28 to TRBJ2-7; D is possibly TRBD1 (6 bases). This CDR3 is built from 13 residues. V was pared by 6 bases and J by 2 bases, with 11 bases between. Germline CDR1 reads MDHEN; CDR2 reads SYDVKM. CDR3 protein: CASSPNRAYEQYF. DNA of the CDR3: TGTGCCAGCAGCCCAAACAGGGCCTACGAGCAGTACTTC.

The table lists this clonotype with a few counts. DNA of the CDR3: TGTGCCAGCAGTTTATCGCGGGAGTCCTACAATGAGCAGTTCTTC. This encodes CASSLSRESYNEQFF. V and J are TRBV27 and TRBJ2-1; TRBD2 matches 7 bases. The CDR3 sequence is 15 residues long. The V gene's germline CDR1 is MNHEY and CDR2 SMNVEV (reference sequence). The V gene end was trimmed by 0 bases and the J gene end by 1 base; junction bases not matched to a gene: 0.

This sequence joins TRBV28 and TRBJ2-5; D is unresolved. In germline, CDR1 is MDHEN, CDR2 SYDVKM. CDR3 length: 13 residues. Trimming took off 4 bases at V and 0 bases at J, with 6 bases between the two ends. The CDR3 nucleotides read TGTGCCAGCAGTTCACAGTACCAAGAGACCCAGTACTTC. It is translated as CASSSQYQETQYF.

This clonotype was counted a few times. The rearrangement links TRBV5-1 to TRBJ2-1; the D is unclear. V shed 3 bases and J shed 4 bases, with 5 bases lying between them. Germline V gives CDR1 SGHRS, CDR2 YFSETQ. The CDR3 length is 12 residues. The CDR3 DNA reads as TGCGCCAGCAGCTCCTATTACAATGAGCAGTTCTTC. Protein product: CASSSYYNEQFF.

The V call is TRBV28, the J call TRBJ2-5; D gene uncertain. The CDR3 consists of 12 residues. Germline V gives CDR1 MDHEN, CDR2 SYDVKM. V dropped 7 bases and J dropped 5 bases, with 11 bases sitting between them. The CDR3 reads CASTGVEETQYF. The CDR3 DNA reads TGTGCCAGCACTGGGGTTGAGGAGACCCAGTACTTC.

V gene TRBV10-3 combines with J gene TRBJ2-3; 10 positions agree with TRBD1. Germline values: CDR1 ENHRY, CDR2 SYGVKD. After removal of 5 bases from V and 11 bases from J, the junction contained 13 bases not matched to a gene. The CDR3 length is 15 residues. The CDR3 DNA reads TGTGCCATCAGTCGACAGGGGGCCTTGATTAGGAAGCAGTATTTT. This translates into CAISRQGALIRKQYF.

The rearrangement links TRBV5-5 to TRBJ2-7, with TRBD2 identical over 8 bases. The CDR3 runs to 15 residues. The germline gives CDR1 SGHKS, CDR2 YYEKEE (reference sequence). The V segment lost 4 bases and the J segment 2 bases; nucleotides outside the gene matches: 8. CDR3: CASSLTSGIPYEQYF. CDR3 DNA sequence: TGTGCCAGCAGCCTAACTAGCGGAATCCCCTACGAGCAGTACTTC.

The V call is TRBV4-3, the J call TRBJ2-3; 9 bases fit TRBD2. Germline V gene data show CDR1 as LGHNA and CDR2 as YSLEER. The ends lost 0 bases at V and 2 bases at J; junction bases unmatched: 9. This CDR3 has 18 residues. The CDR3 spells CASSQDLSLAGITDTQYF. The CDR3 nucleotides read TGCGCCAGCAGCCAAGACTTATCACTAGCGGGCATCACAGATACGCAGTATTTT.